This TCR beta chain was captured by sequencing in a study of cytomegalovirus exposure and HLA in healthy donors. Findings and limits, study-wide: As immune exposure information, only CMV serostatus was available. A further, later analysis showed that HLA-associated TCR beta chains (compared with equally common others) were more clonally expanded. A likely sequencing artifact accounted for one observed cluster of highly shared sequence variants. TCR beta V- and J-gene trimming, according to a later analysis, was linked to a missense DCLRE1C variant.

V was shortened by 0 bases and J by 7 bases, with 12 bases between the two germline ends. Germline CDR1 reads WNHNN; CDR2 reads SYGVQD (reference sequence). This CDR3 has 14 amino acids. This clone was detected only once. What it recognizes is unknown. The PCR ran on 60 Vbeta and 13 Jbeta primers. The table came from immunoSEQ multiplex PCR; TCRdb's copy has only in-frame clones and leaves some out. The sample lists about 99,000 clones, 60% to 80% occurring once. The chain recombines TRBV10-1 with TRBJ1-1; D not certain. Sequencing was performed on PBMCs. This clonotype originated in a man in his sixties in good health and CMV-seropositive. The CDR3 spells CASSESGVPGEAFF. DNA for the CDR3: TGCGCCAGCAGTGAGTCGGGAGTCCCCGGTGAAGCTTTCTTT.